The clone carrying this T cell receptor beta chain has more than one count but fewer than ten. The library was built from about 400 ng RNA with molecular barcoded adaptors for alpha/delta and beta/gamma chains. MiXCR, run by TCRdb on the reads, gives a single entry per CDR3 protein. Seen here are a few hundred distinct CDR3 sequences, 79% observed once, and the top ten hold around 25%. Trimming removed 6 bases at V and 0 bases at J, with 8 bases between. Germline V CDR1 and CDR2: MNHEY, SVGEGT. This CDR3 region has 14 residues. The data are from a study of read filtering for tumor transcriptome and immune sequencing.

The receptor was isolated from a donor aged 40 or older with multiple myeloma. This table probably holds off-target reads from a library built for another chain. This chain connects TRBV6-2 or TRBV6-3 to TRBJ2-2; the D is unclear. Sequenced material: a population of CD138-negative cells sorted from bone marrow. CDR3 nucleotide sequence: TGTGCCAGCAGGGAGAACTCGAACACCGGGGAGCTGTTTTTT. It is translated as CASRENSNTGELFF.